This T cell receptor beta chain comes out of a study of T-cell reconstitution after alpha-beta-depleted transplantation in children listed by TCRdb under 2016. About the investigation overall: The study quantitatively tracked T-cell immune reconstitution after TCRalphabeta/CD19-depleted allogeneic hematopoietic cell transplantation in children using TCR repertoire profiling.

Reading from cysteine to phenylalanine, the CDR3 counts 16 amino acids. Only CDR3 DNA remains: 48 bases, in frame from the first base. Cut back by 5 bases and 1 base, the V and J ends lie 17 bases apart. Receptors were amplified or captured by PCR. Sequenced on an Illumina HiSeq 2500. TCR libraries were prepared with molecular barcoding, using unique molecular identifiers to normalize TCRbeta repertoire quantification. TCRdb reprocessed the public reads (quality trimming at Q25 with fastp, clone calling with MiXCR) and kept in-frame beta chains. Rows with a matching CDR3 protein are joined into one entry that keeps the most common DNA and genes. Recorded for this sample are approximately 1,000,000 distinct CDR3 sequences; around 30% of them occurred a single time. 25% to 35% of the sample rests with the top ten. This clonotype showed up just a few times. Its specific antigen is unknown. Nothing much larger sits one base from this clone, and base qualities are not available.

This specimen's treatment or condition label, per the study, means: allogeneic hematopoietic cell transplantation with graft depleted of TCRalphabeta T cells and CD19 B cells. Transplant recipients were children who received TCRalphabeta/CD19-depleted allogeneic hematopoietic cell grafts. The paper as a whole reports these results and caveats: Hyperexpanded clone frequencies declined over subsequent months; after one year, T-cell counts and TCRbeta diversity were mostly attributed to newly produced T cells. About two months after transplant, the apparently early recovery of alphabetaT-cell counts reportedly depended on just several hundred clones that had expanded rapidly and came from non-depleted graft cells. The high TCRbeta diversity at day 60 in some patients was ascribed to recipient T cells and intrathymic progenitors that had survived conditioning.

The receptor comes from a boy under three years old who had a stem cell transplant for SCID, so the T cells may come from the graft donor. This receptor chain uses TRBV12-3 or TRBV12-4 and TRBJ1-1; the D gene lacks a confident call. The specimen comprised PBMCs, mostly from graft donor cells, sampled 360 days after TCRalphabeta/CD19-depleted stem cell transplant. The DNA sequence is given as TGTGCCAGCAGTCCCAGACCCCTTGTTAAGAACACTGAAGCTTTCTTT. Translated, it reads CASSPRPLVKNTEAFF.